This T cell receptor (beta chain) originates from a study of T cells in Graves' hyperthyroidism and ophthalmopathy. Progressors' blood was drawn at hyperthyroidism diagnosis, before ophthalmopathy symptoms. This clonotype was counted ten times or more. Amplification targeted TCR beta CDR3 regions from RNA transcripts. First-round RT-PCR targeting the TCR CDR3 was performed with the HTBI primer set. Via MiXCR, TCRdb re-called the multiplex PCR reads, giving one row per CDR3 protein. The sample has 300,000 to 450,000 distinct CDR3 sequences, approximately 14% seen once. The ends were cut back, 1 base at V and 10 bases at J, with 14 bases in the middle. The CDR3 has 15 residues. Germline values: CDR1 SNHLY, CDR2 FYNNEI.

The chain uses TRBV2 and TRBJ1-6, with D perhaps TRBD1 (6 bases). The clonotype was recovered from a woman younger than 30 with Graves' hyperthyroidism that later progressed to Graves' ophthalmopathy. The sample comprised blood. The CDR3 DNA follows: TGTGCCAGCAGTGAAGATCAGGGGTCGAAATCACCCCTCCACTTT. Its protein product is CASSEDQGSKSPLHF.